What follows are 12 T cell receptor beta chains derived from one specimen sequenced in a study of T cell responses to AZD1222 COVID-19 vaccine. The data were produced by immunoSEQ multiplex PCR, yet TCRdb's version contains in-frame clones alone and is incomplete. The data contain 100,000 to 150,000 clones, approximately 85% of them singletons. This specimen was peripheral blood, taken 28 days after the second AZD1222 dose. The receptor set was obtained from an adult who received the AZD1222 COVID-19 vaccine.

J is TRBJ1-4 and V is TRBV18; 7 bases align to TRBD1. This CDR3 has 16 amino acids. Germline V gene lookup returns CDR1 KGHSH and CDR2 LQKENI. The ends lost 5 bases at V and 1 base at J; junction bases unmatched: 7. CDR3 amino acids: CASSSDRAGTNEKLFF. The CDR3 coding sequence is TGTGCCAGCTCATCCGACAGGGCGGGAACTAATGAAAAACTGTTTTTT.

This sequence joins TRBV6-5 and TRBJ1-1; perhaps TRBD1 as D (6 bases). Germline V lookup: CDR1 MNHEY, CDR2 SVGAGI. Between the trimmed V and J ends, which lost 5 bases and 2 bases, there was a span of 12 bases. This CDR3 region has 14 residues. CDR3 sequence: CASSNRVTNTEAFF. The CDR3 region has the DNA TGTGCCAGCAGTAACAGGGTCACAAACACTGAAGCTTTCTTT.

The chain couples TRBV29-1 to TRBJ1-2, with 7 bases aligning to TRBD1. There are 12 residues in the CDR3. With V trimmed by 7 bases and J by 2 bases, 4 bases remained unmatched. Germline V gives CDR1 SQVTM, CDR2 ANQGSEA. CDR3 DNA sequence: TGCAGCGGTCAACAGGGGAACTATGGCTACACCTTC. Translation gives CSGQQGNYGYTF.

This sequence joins TRBV7-2 and TRBJ1-3; the match to TRBD1 covers 7 bases. This CDR3 spans 15 amino acids. Germline CDR1 SGHTA, CDR2 FQGNSA. The J segment lost 7 bases and the V segment lost 4 bases, leaving 10 bases of the junction unmatched. The chain's CDR3 is CASSSGQTSWNTIYF. For the CDR3, the DNA is TGTGCCAGCAGCTCGGGACAGACCTCTTGGAACACCATATATTTT.

As for this clone: Other DNA sequences within the sample encode an identical CDR3. The chain recombines TRBV29-1 with TRBJ1-5, with 11 bases matching TRBD1. V dropped 4 bases and J dropped 2; count of bases not matched to a gene: 1. CDR1 and CDR2 (germline): SQVTM, ANQGSEA. The CDR3 has 14 residues. The CDR3 DNA is TGCAGCGTTGGGACAGGGGGCGGCAATCAGCCCCAGCATTTT. This gives the protein CSVGTGGGNQPQHF.

This chain connects TRBV5-1 to TRBJ2-1; 8 bases are shared with TRBD1. Germline values: CDR1 SGHRS, CDR2 YFSETQ. V gave up 2 bases and J gave up 7 bases; unmatched junction bases: 11. The CDR3 covers 16 residues. The CDR3 nucleotides read TGCGCCAGCAGCTTAAGGACAGGGAGGACTCTTAATGAGCAGTTCTTC. Its protein is CASSLRTGRTLNEQFF.

This chain connects TRBV30 to TRBJ1-1, with D perhaps matching TRBD1 (6 bases). Per germline, CDR1 GTSNPN and CDR2 SVGIG (reference sequence). The CDR3 has 13 residues. V shed 0 bases and J shed 5 bases, with 10 bases lying between them. The CDR3 DNA sequence: TGTGCCTGGAGTGTACTAGGGGGGACTGAAGCTTTCTTT. Protein: CAWSVLGGTEAFF.

The chain links TRBV12-3 or TRBV12-4 to TRBJ1-1; no definite D call. The germline V and J ends were trimmed by 1 base and 8 bases, with 5 bases remaining between them. The CDR3 has 11 residues. CDR3 amino acids: CASSLENEAFF. The DNA for the CDR3 is TGTGCCAGCAGTTTAGAGAACGAAGCTTTCTTT.

The rearrangement joins TRBV5-1 to TRBJ2-7; maybe TRBD1 (6 bases). The V gene's germline CDR1 is SGHRS and CDR2 YFSETQ. The CDR3 length is 13 residues. The V and J ends lost 0 bases and 3 bases respectively, with 7 bases between them. CDR3 DNA: TGCGCCAGCAGCTTGGAGGGGGTCTACGAGCAGTACTTC. It yields the protein CASSLEGVYEQYF.

The V gene is TRBV6-6, the J gene TRBJ1-1, with a tentative D call TRBD1 (6 bases). Trimming took 3 bases from V and 6 from J, leaving 11 bases between them. Looked up from germline, CDR1 is MNHNY and CDR2 is SVGAGI (reference sequence). This CDR3 is built from 13 residues. CDR3 loop: CASSYMGAAEAFF. Written as DNA, the CDR3 is TGTGCCAGCAGTTATATGGGGGCGGCTGAAGCTTTCTTT.

This clone was detected only a few times. The chain employs TRBV19 and TRBJ1-5; D is uncertain. Germline CDR1 reads LNHDA; CDR2 reads SQIVND (reference sequence). Trimming took off 6 bases at V and 5 bases at J, with 8 bases between the two ends. The CDR3 length is 12 residues. The CDR3 here is CASSRADQPQHF. CDR3 nucleotides: TGTGCCAGTAGCCGGGCAGATCAGCCCCAGCATTTT.

The table lists this clone with a count of one. The CDR3 here is CSVGAGLSNEKLFF. Here the CDR3 DNA reads TGCAGCGTTGGGGCAGGGCTGTCTAATGAAAAACTGTTTTTT. The chain combines TRBV29-1 with TRBJ1-4, with a weak D call TRBD1 (5 bases). The germline V gene has CDR1 SQVTM and CDR2 ANQGSEA. Trimming stripped 4 bases from V and 3 bases from J, with 12 bases between. The CDR3 is made up of 14 amino acids.